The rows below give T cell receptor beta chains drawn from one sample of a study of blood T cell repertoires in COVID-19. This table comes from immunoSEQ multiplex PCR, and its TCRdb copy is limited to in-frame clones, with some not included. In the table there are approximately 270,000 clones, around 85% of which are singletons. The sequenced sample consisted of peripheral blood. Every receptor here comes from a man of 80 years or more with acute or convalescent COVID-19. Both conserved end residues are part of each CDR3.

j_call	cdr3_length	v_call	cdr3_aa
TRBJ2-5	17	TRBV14	CASSGGKLAGAQETQYF
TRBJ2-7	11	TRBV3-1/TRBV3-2	CASSQASEQYF
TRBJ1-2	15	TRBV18	CASSPQRGLDYGYTF
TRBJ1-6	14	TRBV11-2	CASSLGPVTRPLHF
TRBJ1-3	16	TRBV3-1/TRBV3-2	CASSPRSTGLGNTIYF
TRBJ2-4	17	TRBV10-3	CAISESGAQGAKNIQYF
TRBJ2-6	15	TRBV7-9	CASSFTGAGANVLTF
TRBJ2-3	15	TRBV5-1	CASSLTGILTDTQYF
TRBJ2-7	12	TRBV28	CASSYSSYEQYF
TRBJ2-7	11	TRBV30	CAWSRQDTEYF
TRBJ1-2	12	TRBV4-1	CASSQEGFGYTF
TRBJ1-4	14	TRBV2	CASSSGTGGEKLFF
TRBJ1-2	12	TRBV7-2	CASSLRSYGYTF
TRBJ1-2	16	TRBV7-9	CASSLGLNRENYGYTF
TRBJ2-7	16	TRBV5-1	CASSLGGLQGIGEQYF
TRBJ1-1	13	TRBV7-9	CASSQGTNTEAFF
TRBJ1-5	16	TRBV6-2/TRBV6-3	CASSYSGRISNQPQHF
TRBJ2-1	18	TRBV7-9	CASSYKDRGQVQWNEQFF
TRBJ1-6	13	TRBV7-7	CASSLDGYSPLHF
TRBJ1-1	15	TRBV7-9	CASSEQGGVDTEAFF
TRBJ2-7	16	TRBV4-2	CASSQDTSGGTYEQYF
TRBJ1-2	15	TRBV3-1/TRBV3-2	CASSQDGGVYYGYTF
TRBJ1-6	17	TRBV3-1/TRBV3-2	CASSHLASWGGNSPLHF
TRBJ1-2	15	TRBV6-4	CASSESYGTSGGYTF
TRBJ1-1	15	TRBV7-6	CASSLLRGKTAEAFF
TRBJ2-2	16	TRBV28	CASSLLAGGSYGELFF
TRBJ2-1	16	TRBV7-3	CASSLGSGSSYNEQFF
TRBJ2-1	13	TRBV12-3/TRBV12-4	CASSLKGYNEQFF
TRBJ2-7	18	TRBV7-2	CASSLPRGQGALSYEQYF
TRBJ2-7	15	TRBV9	CASSPLAGGIHEQYF
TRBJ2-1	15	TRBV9	CASSVVASGVNEQFF
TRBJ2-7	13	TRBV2	CASSVRQALEQYF
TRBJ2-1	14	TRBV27	CASRHRGYNNEQFF
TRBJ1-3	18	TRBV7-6	CASSPAPAGALSGNTIYF
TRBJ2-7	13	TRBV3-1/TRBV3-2	CASSQIQGDKQYF
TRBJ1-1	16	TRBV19	CASSNQGNFRGNEAFF
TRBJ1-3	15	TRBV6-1	CASSEPGTGGNTIYF
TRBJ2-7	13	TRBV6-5	CASRSGTSYEQYF
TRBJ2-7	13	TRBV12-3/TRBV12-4	CASSLWQGNEQYF
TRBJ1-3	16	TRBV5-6	CASSPYGGRGSNTIYF
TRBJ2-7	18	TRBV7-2	CASSLAGAGRRSSYEQYF
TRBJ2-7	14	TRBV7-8	CASSLGKLTYEQYF
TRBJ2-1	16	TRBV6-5	CASSYVRGSSYNEQFF
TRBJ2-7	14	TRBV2	CASTWTGSPYEQYF
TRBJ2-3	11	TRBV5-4	CASRRVDTQYF
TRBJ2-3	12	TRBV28	CASTFEPDTQYF
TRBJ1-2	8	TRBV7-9	CASSPFTF
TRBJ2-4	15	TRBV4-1	CASSQDPGAKNIQYF
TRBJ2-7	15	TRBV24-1	CATSDPRSRSYEQYF
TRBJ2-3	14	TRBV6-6	CASRILTGTDTQYF
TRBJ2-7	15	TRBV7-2	CASSPRDRGSYEQYF
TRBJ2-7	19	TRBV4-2	CASSLKTIPTSGSSYEQYF
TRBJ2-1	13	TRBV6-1	CASSLLTGFEQFF